This T cell receptor (beta chain) is drawn from a study of beta chain features in type 1 diabetes (dated by TCRdb to between 2017 and 2018). Regarding the study in general: Patients and healthy donors did not differ in mean age, gender distribution, total cell number or subset yield. A total of roughly 99 million sorted cells were examined across all samples, and the number of cells per subset was strongly correlated with RNA yield. Regulatory and stem cell-like memory subsets were isolated from only 8 patients and roughly 8 healthy donors, whereas naive and central memory subsets came from all 28 donors. The study compared TCRB repertoires of sorted circulating CD4+ T cell subsets between recently diagnosed type 1 diabetes patients and matched healthy donors. Summary of the overall study and its limitations: Patients with type 1 diabetes made fewer insertions and deleted more nucleotides at VDJ recombination sites, implying thymic rearrangement abnormalities. Sequencing cDNA rather than genomic DNA could over-represent highly expressing activated cells, although activation and CD3 levels did not differ between groups. Shorter templates might be favored by PCR, yet because patient and control samples were amplified and corrected together, any such skew would affect both groups equally. A moderate but significant shortening of TCRB CDR3 length was observed in type 1 diabetes patients in all four CD4+ subsets. Naive, central memory and regulatory TCRB repertoires appeared to be more similar among patients than among healthy donors. Only small numbers of individuals were included in the HLA sub-analyses, which left unresolved whether HLA type had any influence on TCRB rearrangement.

All of the isolated RNA was reverse transcribed with the High Capacity cDNA Reverse Transcription Kit, so expressed TCRB transcripts were sequenced. Naive, central memory and regulatory T cell samples underwent deep immunoSEQ sequencing, averaging about 3.5 million total reads per sample. Sorted cells were lysed in RLT buffer, and RNA was extracted using DNase-treated RNeasy Micro or Mini kits according to cell number. Each cell subset was processed on its own to prevent cross-contamination, while patient and healthy donor samples were processed together. TCRB sequences were amplified from cDNA with the immunoSEQ multiplex PCR, producing 87-bp fragments spanning the CDR3 region. Sequencing of the amplicons was performed on the Illumina HiSeq platform. Per the original workflow: PCR bias was corrected computationally using synthetic template baselines, and reads within Hamming distance 2 were collapsed, with unmergeable singletons discarded. Reads were aligned to IMGT to assign V, D and J genes, CDR3 length, and insertions or deletions at six rearrangement sites. Within each subset, clonotype counts were normalized to the number of sorted cells before true diversity and Gini coefficients were calculated with the tcR R package. The overlap coefficient, calculated on TCRB nucleotide sequences, was used to measure repertoire sharing. Out-of-frame TCRB sequences from naive cells were analyzed as a proxy for the pre-selection repertoire. The table comes from immuneACCESS by way of TCRdb, which keeps in-frame sequences with V and J called. Part of the clones is missing from these tables; in studies checked, under half for an unresolved V gene and the rest for unknown reasons. V and J calls and clone size are as listed in that table; D and trimming were resolved from the DNA. The sample includes fewer than 900,000 clones, with 15% to 20% observed a single time. Around 0.02% of the sample comes from the top ten.

Each donor gave one peripheral blood draw, approximately 110 mL on average, collected into heparinised tubes. Naive, central memory, regulatory and stem cell-like memory CD4+ T cells were sorted on a BD FACSAria II using a panel including CD45RO, CCR7, CD25, CD127, CD95 and CD27. Purity was above 98% for every sorted population. PBMCs were isolated immediately by Lymphoprep density gradient centrifugation and stained directly without culture. To minimize batch effects, samples were stained and sorted in pairs, one healthy donor with one patient per experiment. The germline V gene yields SQVTM for CDR1 and ANQGSEA for CDR2. The CDR3 starts with the cysteine, ends with the phenylalanine, and has 17 residues. Only the CDR3 portion is preserved as DNA: 51 bases, with reading frame beginning at the first base. This clone was picked up a small number of times. What this receptor recognizes is not known. Base quality data are lacking; no much larger clone is found one base away.

The clonotype comes from a woman aged 18-29 years in good health. The sample comprised naive CD4+ T cells from blood. Taken with the paper, the label for cell subset or site translates to: true naive CD4+ T cells. Recombination linked TRBV29-1 to TRBJ2-4, with 7 bases in between that match TRBD1. The CDR3 protein: CSFIPRQQGIAKNIQYF. DNA sequence: TGCAGTTTCATACCGCGACAACAGGGGATAGCCAAAAACATTCAGTACTTC.